These 8 T cell receptor beta chains originate from one sample sequenced in a study of blood T cell repertoires in COVID-19. TCRdb's table, derived via immunoSEQ multiplex PCR, lists solely in-frame clones and lacks some. The sample has under 200,000 clones, about four fifths seen once. The sequencing input was peripheral blood. All receptors come from a man aged 35 to 55 who had recovered from COVID-19.

This clone has a handful of counts. The rearrangement links TRBV27 to TRBJ2-6, with 7 positions matching TRBD1. Germline CDR1 is MNHEY and CDR2 is SMNVEV (reference sequence). The CDR3 runs 18 residues. Trimming cost V 5 bases and J 0 bases; bases outside gene matches: 10. In nucleotides, the CDR3 is TGTGCCAGCAGTCGTCCCGGGACAGCCTTCTCTGGGGCCAACGTCCTGACTTTC. Residues: CASSRPGTAFSGANVLTF.

The CDR3 region is CASRQGVYEQYF. The CDR3 coding sequence is TGTGCCAGCAGACAGGGGGTATACGAGCAGTACTTC. This sequence joins TRBV6-5 and TRBJ2-7, with 8 positions matching TRBD1. The CDR3 totals 12 residues. CDR1 is MNHEY and CDR2 is SVGAGI in the germline V gene. V lost 6 bases to trimming and J lost 4 bases; unmatched junction nucleotides: 2.

In this sample, this clone turned up once. V usage is TRBV10-3 and J usage is TRBJ2-7; D call uncertain. The germline V gene has CDR1 ENHRY and CDR2 SYGVKD. The CDR3 runs 11 residues. V was cut by 4 bases and J by 6 bases, with 7 bases left in between. CDR3 sequence: CAISARVEQYF. The CDR3 region has the DNA TGTGCCATCAGTGCCCGGGTCGAGCAGTACTTC.

This chain links TRBV30 with TRBJ1-5; D unclear. This CDR3 has 13 residues. Germline-derived CDR1 and CDR2 are GTSNPN and SVGIG (reference sequence). The V and J ends lost 3 bases and 2 bases respectively, with 8 bases between them. The CDR3 DNA is TGTGCCTGGAGCCTCCCGGGCAATCAGCCCCAGCATTTT. Protein product: CAWSLPGNQPQHF.

The V call is TRBV2, the J call TRBJ1-2, with D maybe TRBD1 (6 bases). Trimming left V 3 bases short and J 4 bases short, with 18 bases between. Per the germline V gene, CDR1 is SNHLY and CDR2 is FYNNEI. This CDR3 is 16 amino acids long. The CDR3: CASSEGRTATTYGYTF. CDR3 sequence (DNA): TGTGCCAGCAGTGAGGGAAGGACAGCAACCACCTATGGCTACACCTTC.

The chain is built from TRBV29-1 and TRBJ2-1; D possibly corresponds to TRBD2 (5 bases). This CDR3 spans 12 amino acids. Deletions cut 6 bases from V and 8 bases from J, with 14 bases between. Germline CDR1 SQVTM, CDR2 ANQGSEA. The CDR3 nucleotides are TGCAGCGTCCGGACGGCACTAGATGAGCAGTTCTTC. Translating it yields CSVRTALDEQFF.

CDR3 amino acids: CASSLSQQDYGYTF. The CDR3 coding sequence is TGTGCCAGCAGCTTATCACAGCAAGACTATGGCTACACCTTC. The chain employs TRBV7-9 and TRBJ1-2, with D uncertain. The CDR3 spans 14 residues. V was shortened by 2 bases and J by 3 bases, with 10 bases between the two germline ends. CDR1 is SEHNR and CDR2 is FQNEAQ in the germline V gene (reference sequence).

V is TRBV7-9 and J is TRBJ2-7, with TRBD2 identical over 14 bases. The CDR3 sequence is 15 residues long. The V gene end was trimmed by 5 bases and the J gene end by 0 bases; junction bases not matched to a gene: 0. Germline V lookup: CDR1 SEHNR, CDR2 FQNEAQ (reference sequence). CDR3 protein: CASSGLAGGSYEQYF. CDR3 nucleotides: TGTGCCAGCAGCGGACTAGCGGGAGGCTCCTACGAGCAGTACTTC.